The 14 T cell receptor beta chains listed next were all sequenced from one sample in a study of T cell repertoires in cytomegalovirus infection. TCRdb used MiXCR to reprocess the reads, holding one entry per CDR3 protein. The sample lists hundreds of thousands of distinct CDR3 sequences, roughly 31% occurring once. The sequenced sample consisted of PBMCs. The source of these receptors is a human donor in good health (CMV status not recorded). Some clones in this sample may be carry-over from other donors' samples.

Note on this clonotype: An end of the junction differs from the germline gene, which may be a read error. This chain joins TRBV5-3 and TRBJ2-2; perhaps TRBD1 as D (5 bases). TRBV5-3 is annotated as an ORF whose role is uncertain. This CDR3 comprises 15 residues. The CDR3 loop reads CASSFGDRNTGELFF. As DNA, the CDR3 is TGTGCCAGCAGCTTTGGCGACAGGAACACCGGGGAGCTGTTTTTT.

The chain links TRBV7-4 to TRBJ2-1; the D gene could be TRBD1 or TRBD2 (7 bases each). CDR3 length: 13 residues. Trimming left V 6 bases short and J 7 bases short, with 13 bases between. Germline CDR1 and CDR2: SGHVT and SQSDAQ. The DNA for the CDR3 is TGTGCCAGCAGTAGGCAGGGGGGGAATGAGCAGTTCTTC. This codes for CASSRQGGNEQFF.

There are many counts of this clonotype. The CDR3 loop is CASSLTSGAPGEQFF. Written as DNA, the CDR3 is TGTGCCAGCAGCTTAACCAGCGGGGCCCCGGGGGAGCAGTTCTTC. This chain connects TRBV7-3 to TRBJ2-1, with 7 bases identical to TRBD2. With 0 bases clipped from V and 10 bases from J, the junction kept 9 bases outside the gene matches. The CDR3 length is 15 residues. The germline V gene encodes CDR1 SGHTA and CDR2 FQGTGA.

This clonotype was counted at least ten times. The chain employs TRBV12-3 or TRBV12-4 and TRBJ2-1; TRBD2 is a possible D gene (6 bases). The CDR3 consists of 14 residues. V dropped 8 bases and J dropped 1 base, with 12 bases sitting between them. The CDR3 sequence: CASCGGDSYNEQFF. The CDR3 nucleotides read TGTGCCAGCTGCGGCGGGGATTCCTACAATGAGCAGTTCTTC.

This clonotype was counted between two and nine times. The chain combines TRBV25-1 with TRBJ1-2; 8 bases are a match to TRBD1. The germline gives CDR1 MGHDK, CDR2 SYGVNS. Germline trimming cut 6 bases from V and 7 bases from J; bases unmatched to any gene: 13. The CDR3 has 15 residues. CDR3 protein: CASRDARGTGGGYTF. In nucleotides, the CDR3 is TGTGCCAGCAGGGACGCACGCGGGACAGGAGGTGGCTACACCTTC.

As regards this clonotype: The conserved phenylalanine or tryptophan is not found at the CDR3 terminus, so this likely reflects a read error. This chain uses TRBV7-2 with TRBJ1-5; D not certain. V lost 0 bases and J lost 8, with 11 bases in between. Germline CDR1 SGHTA, CDR2 FQGNSA. The CDR3 totals 14 residues. Here the CDR3 DNA reads TGTGCCAGCAGCTTAGCGCCCACCTGTGAGCCCCAGCATTCT. Translated, it gives CASSLAPTCEPQHS.

The chain joins TRBV4-1 to TRBJ2-1; tentatively, D is TRBD1 or TRBD2 (5 bases each). This CDR3 is 15 amino acids long. The V end was cut by 1 base, the J end by 5 bases, with 12 bases between. Germline CDR1 reads MGHRA; CDR2 reads YSYEKL. CDR3 amino acids: CASSQAGTINNEQFF. For the CDR3, the DNA is TGCGCCAGCAGCCAAGCCGGGACCATTAACAATGAGCAGTTCTTC.

With regard to this clonotype: With a much larger clone just one base away, this may be a read error. This sequence joins TRBV7-2 and TRBJ1-3; TRBD1 might be the D (5 bases). Per germline, CDR1 SGHTA and CDR2 FQGNSA. The CDR3 sequence is 15 residues long. The CDR3 DNA follows: TGTGCCGGCAGCTCACGGGGGGGCTCTGGAAACACCATATATTTT. The encoded protein is CAGSSRGGSGNTIYF.

The count of this clonotype is one. One base away lies a much larger clone, so this may be a sequencing read error. The chain recombines TRBV7-9 with TRBJ1-5; maybe TRBD1 (5 bases). There are 15 residues in the CDR3. V was shortened by 3 bases and J by 2 bases, with 11 bases between the two germline ends. Per germline, CDR1 SEHNR and CDR2 FQNEAQ (reference sequence). The CDR3 is CASSFGGAGNQPQHF. The CDR3 region has the DNA TGTGCCAGCAGCTTCGGCGGGGCCGGCAATCAGCCCCAGCATTTT.

This clonotype was detected ten times or more. This chain uses TRBV7-9 with TRBJ1-5; D is ambiguous. Trimming took off 6 bases at V and 4 bases at J, with 10 bases between the two ends. Looked up from germline, CDR1 is SEHNR and CDR2 is FQNEAQ (reference sequence). The CDR3 has 13 amino acids. The CDR3 loop reads CASSYTGNQPQHF. The DNA of the CDR3 is TGTGCCAGCAGTTATACGGGAAATCAGCCCCAGCATTTT.

In this sample, this clonotype turned up a few times. V usage is TRBV7-6 and J usage is TRBJ1-1, with D tentatively TRBD1 (5 bases). CDR3 length equals 13 residues. Trimming shortened V by 1 base and J by 11 bases, and 14 bases separated the two germline ends. CDR1 is SGHVS, CDR2 FNYEAQ, per germline. The CDR3 DNA reads as TGTGCCAGCAGCTTAGGAGGGGAGGTGGGGGCTTTCTTT. Encoded protein: CASSLGGEVGAFF.

The chain links TRBV6-5 to TRBJ1-5; perhaps TRBD1 as D (6 bases). V was trimmed by 10 bases and J by 7 bases, leaving 20 bases between them. The CDR3 totals 14 residues. The V gene's germline CDR1 is MNHEY and CDR2 SVGAGI. CDR3 loop: CATRDGGSEQPQHF. For the CDR3, the DNA is TGTGCCACCCGAGACGGGGGCTCGGAACAGCCCCAGCATTTT.

In this sample, this clonotype turned up a few times. The chain joins TRBV25-1 to TRBJ2-7; unclear D gene. V lost 1 base and J 0 bases, leaving 10 bases between the germline ends. The CDR3 length is 15 residues. The germline V gene has CDR1 MGHDK and CDR2 SYGVNS. The CDR3 protein is CASSELSFSSYEQYF. The CDR3, as DNA: TGTGCCAGCAGTGAATTGAGTTTTAGCTCCTACGAGCAGTACTTC.

This clonotype was counted many times. This chain joins TRBV11-2 and TRBJ2-5; D may be TRBD2 (5 bases). Germline CDR1 is SGHAT and CDR2 is FQNNGV. This CDR3 spans 14 amino acids. The V end was cut by 5 bases, the J end by 5 bases, with 15 bases between. The CDR3 loop is CASSPGLSGETQYF. The CDR3 coding sequence is TGTGCCAGCAGCCCCGGACTCTCGGGGGAGACCCAGTACTTC.